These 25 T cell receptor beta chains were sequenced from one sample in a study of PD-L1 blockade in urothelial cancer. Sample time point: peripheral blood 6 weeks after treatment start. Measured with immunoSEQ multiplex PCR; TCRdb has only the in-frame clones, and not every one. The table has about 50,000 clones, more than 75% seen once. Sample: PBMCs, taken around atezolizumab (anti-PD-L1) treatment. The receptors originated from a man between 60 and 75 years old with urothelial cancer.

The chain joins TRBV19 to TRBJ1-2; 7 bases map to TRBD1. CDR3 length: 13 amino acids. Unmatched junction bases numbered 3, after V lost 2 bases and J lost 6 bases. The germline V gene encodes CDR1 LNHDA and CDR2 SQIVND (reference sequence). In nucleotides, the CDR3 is TGTGCCAGTAGTATAAGGGGGCCGGATGGCTACACCTTC. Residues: CASSIRGPDGYTF.

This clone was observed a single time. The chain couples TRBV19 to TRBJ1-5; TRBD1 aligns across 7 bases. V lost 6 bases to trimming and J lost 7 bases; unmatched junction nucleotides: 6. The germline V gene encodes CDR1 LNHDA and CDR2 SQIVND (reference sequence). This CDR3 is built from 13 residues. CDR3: CASRQGQFQPQHF. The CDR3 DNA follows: TGTGCCAGTAGGCAGGGACAGTTCCAGCCCCAGCATTTT.

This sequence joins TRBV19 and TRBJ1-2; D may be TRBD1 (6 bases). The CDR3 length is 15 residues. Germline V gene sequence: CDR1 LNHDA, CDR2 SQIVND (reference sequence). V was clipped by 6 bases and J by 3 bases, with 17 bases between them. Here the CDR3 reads CASRKSDSNDYGYTF. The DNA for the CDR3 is TGTGCCAGTAGAAAATCGGACAGTAACGACTATGGCTACACCTTC.

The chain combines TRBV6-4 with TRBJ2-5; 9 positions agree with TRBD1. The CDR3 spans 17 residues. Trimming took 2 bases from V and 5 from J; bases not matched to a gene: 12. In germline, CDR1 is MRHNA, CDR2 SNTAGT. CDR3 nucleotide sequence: TGTGCCAGCAGTGACCCACAGGGGGCTCACCTTCGGGAGACCCAGTACTTC. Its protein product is CASSDPQGAHLRETQYF.

CDR3 sequence (DNA): TGTGCCAGCAGTCCGGGGACAGGAAGGCGTCGAACCGGGGAGCTGTTTTTT. It specifies CASSPGTGRRRTGELFF. The chain carries TRBV28 and TRBJ2-2; 8 positions agree with TRBD1. The CDR3 runs 17 residues. Trimming at V came to 5 bases and at J to 5 bases, leaving 13 bases not matched to a gene. Per germline, CDR1 MDHEN and CDR2 SYDVKM.

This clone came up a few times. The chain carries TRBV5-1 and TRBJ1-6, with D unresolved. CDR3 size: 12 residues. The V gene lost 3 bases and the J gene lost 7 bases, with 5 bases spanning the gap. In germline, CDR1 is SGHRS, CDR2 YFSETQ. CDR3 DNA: TGCGCCAGCAGCTACCTAAATTCACCCCTCCACTTT. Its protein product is CASSYLNSPLHF.

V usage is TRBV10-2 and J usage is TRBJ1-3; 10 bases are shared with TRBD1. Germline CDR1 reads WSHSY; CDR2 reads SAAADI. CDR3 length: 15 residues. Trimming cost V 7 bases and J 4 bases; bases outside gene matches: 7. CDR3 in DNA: TGCGCCAGCACTACTCCGGGACAGGGGGGAAACACCATATATTTT. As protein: CASTTPGQGGNTIYF.

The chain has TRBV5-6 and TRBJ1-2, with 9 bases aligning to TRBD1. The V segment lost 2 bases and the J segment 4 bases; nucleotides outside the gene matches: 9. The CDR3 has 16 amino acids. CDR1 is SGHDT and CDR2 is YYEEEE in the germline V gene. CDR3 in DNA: TGTGCCAGCAGCTTTCCGGGACAGGGAGTCTTCTATGGCTACACCTTC. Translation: CASSFPGQGVFYGYTF.

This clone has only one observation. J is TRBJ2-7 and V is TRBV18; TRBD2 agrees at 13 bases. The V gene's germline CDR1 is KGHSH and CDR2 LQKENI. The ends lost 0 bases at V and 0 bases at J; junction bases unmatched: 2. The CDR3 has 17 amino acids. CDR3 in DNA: TGTGCCAGCTCACCACCGACTAGCGGGGGGCTCTCCTACGAGCAGTACTTC. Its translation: CASSPPTSGGLSYEQYF.

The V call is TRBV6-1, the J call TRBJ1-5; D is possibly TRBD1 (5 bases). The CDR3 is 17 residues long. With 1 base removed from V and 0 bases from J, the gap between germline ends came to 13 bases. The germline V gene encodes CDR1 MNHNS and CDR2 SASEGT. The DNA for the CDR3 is TGTGCCAGCAGTGAAGGGGGCGGGGATTATAGCAATCAGCCCCAGCATTTT. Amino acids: CASSEGGGDYSNQPQHF.

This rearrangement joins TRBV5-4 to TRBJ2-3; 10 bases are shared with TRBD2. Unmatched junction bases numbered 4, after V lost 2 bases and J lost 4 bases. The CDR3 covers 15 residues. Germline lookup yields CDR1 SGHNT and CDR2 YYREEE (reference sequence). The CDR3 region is CASSLTSGAPDTQYF. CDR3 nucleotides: TGTGCCAGCAGCTTAACTAGCGGGGCTCCAGATACGCAGTATTTT.

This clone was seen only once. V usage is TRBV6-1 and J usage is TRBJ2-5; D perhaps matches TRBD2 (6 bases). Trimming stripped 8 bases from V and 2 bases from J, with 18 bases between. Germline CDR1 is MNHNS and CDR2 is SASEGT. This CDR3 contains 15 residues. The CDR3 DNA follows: TGTGCCAGCGCCCGTAGTACGGGGGAGCAAGAGACCCAGTACTTC. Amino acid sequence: CASARSTGEQETQYF.

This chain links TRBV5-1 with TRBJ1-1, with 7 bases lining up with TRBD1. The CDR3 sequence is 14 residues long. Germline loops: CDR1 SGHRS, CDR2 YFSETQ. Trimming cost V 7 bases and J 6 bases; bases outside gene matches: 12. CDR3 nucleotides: TGCGCCAGCCGACAGGGCCGCGAAGTGGCTGAAGCTTTCTTT. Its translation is CASRQGREVAEAFF.

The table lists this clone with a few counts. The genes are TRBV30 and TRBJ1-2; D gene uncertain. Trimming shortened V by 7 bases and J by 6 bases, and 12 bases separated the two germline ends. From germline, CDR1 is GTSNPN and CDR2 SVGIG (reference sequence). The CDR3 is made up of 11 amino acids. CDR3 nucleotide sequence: TGTGCCTTAGAGGCCCGGCATGGCTACACCTTC. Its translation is CALEARHGYTF.

The CDR3 coding sequence is TGCGCCAGCAGCTTAGCATCGACGGGATCTGGAAACACCATATATTTT. Protein sequence: CASSLASTGSGNTIYF. The gene calls are TRBV5-1 and TRBJ1-3; D is undetermined. V was cut by 2 bases and J by 1 base, with 13 bases left in between. The CDR3 totals 16 residues. The germline V gene has CDR1 SGHRS and CDR2 YFSETQ. The whole variable domain, filled in from reference TRBV5-1 and TRBJ1-3, reads KAGVTQTPRYLIKTRGQQVTLSCSPISGHRSVSWYQQTPGQGLQFLFEYFSETQRNKGNFPGRFSGRQFSNSRSEMNVSTLELGDSALYLCASSLASTGSGNTIYFGEGSWLTVV.

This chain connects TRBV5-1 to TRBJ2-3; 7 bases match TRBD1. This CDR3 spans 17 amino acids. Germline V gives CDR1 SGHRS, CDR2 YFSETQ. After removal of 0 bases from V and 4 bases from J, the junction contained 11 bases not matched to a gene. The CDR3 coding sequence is TGCGCCAGCAGCTTGGGCACAGGGGAAGTGGCGGCAGATACGCAGTATTTT. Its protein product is CASSLGTGEVAADTQYF.

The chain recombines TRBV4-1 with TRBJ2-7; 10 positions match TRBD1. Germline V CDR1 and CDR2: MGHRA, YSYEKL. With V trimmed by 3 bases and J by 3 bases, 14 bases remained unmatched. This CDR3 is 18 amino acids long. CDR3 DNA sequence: TGCGCCAGCAGCCAGTTGGATTTAGTGGGGACAGGGGACTACGAGCAGTACTTC. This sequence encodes CASSQLDLVGTGDYEQYF.

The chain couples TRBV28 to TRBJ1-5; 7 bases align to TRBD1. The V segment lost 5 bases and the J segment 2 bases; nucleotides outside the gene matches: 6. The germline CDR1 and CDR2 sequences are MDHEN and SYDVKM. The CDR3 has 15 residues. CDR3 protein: CASSNQGGGNQPQHF. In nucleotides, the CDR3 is TGTGCCAGCAGTAACCAGGGGGGAGGCAATCAGCCCCAGCATTTT.

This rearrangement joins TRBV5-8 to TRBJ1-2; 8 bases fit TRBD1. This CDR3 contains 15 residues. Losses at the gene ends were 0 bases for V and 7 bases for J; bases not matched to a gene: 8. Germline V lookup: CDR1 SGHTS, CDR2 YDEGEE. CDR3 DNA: TGTGCCAGCAGCTTGGAAGCTTGGACAGGGCTTGGCTACACCTTC. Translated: CASSLEAWTGLGYTF.

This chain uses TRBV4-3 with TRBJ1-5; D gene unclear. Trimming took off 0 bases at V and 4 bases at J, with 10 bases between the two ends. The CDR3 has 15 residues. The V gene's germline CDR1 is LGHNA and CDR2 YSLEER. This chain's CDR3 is CASSQELAGNQPQHF. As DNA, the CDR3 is TGCGCCAGCAGCCAAGAATTAGCCGGGAATCAGCCCCAGCATTTT.

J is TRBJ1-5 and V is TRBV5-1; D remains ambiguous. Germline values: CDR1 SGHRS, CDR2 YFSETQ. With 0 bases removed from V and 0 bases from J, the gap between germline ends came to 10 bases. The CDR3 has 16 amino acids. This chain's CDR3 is CASSLDGQTSNQPQHF. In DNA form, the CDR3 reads TGCGCCAGCAGCTTGGATGGGCAGACTAGCAATCAGCCCCAGCATTTT.

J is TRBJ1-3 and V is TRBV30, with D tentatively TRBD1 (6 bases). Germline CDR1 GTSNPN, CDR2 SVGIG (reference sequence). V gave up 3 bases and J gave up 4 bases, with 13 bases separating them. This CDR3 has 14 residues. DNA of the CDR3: TGTGCCTGGAGGGGGACAAACCACGGAAACACCATATATTTT. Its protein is CAWRGTNHGNTIYF.

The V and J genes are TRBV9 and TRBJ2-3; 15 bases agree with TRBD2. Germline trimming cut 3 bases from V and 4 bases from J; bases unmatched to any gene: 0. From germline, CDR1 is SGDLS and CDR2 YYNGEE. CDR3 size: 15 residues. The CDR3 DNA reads TGTGCCAGCAGCGGGACTAGCGGGGGGGCAGATACGCAGTATTTT. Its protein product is CASSGTSGGADTQYF. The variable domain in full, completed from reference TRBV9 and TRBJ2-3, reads DSGVTQTPKHLITATGQRVTLRCSPRSGDLSVYWYQQSLDQGLQFLIQYYNGEERAKGNILERFSAQQFPDLHSELNLSSLELGDSALYFCASSGTSGGADTQYFGPGTRLTVL.

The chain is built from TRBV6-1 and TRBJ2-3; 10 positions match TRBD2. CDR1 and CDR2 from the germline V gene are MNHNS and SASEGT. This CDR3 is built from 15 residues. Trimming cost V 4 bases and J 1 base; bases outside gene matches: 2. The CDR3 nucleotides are TGTGCCAGCAGTGCCAGCGGGGGGGGCACAGATACGCAGTATTTT. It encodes CASSASGGGTDTQYF.

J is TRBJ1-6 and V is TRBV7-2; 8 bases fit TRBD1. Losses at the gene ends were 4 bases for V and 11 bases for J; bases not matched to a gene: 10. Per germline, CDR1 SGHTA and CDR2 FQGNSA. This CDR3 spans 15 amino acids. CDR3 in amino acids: CASSSRGQVDPPLHF. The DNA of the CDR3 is TGTGCCAGCAGCTCCCGGGGACAGGTTGATCCACCCCTCCACTTT.